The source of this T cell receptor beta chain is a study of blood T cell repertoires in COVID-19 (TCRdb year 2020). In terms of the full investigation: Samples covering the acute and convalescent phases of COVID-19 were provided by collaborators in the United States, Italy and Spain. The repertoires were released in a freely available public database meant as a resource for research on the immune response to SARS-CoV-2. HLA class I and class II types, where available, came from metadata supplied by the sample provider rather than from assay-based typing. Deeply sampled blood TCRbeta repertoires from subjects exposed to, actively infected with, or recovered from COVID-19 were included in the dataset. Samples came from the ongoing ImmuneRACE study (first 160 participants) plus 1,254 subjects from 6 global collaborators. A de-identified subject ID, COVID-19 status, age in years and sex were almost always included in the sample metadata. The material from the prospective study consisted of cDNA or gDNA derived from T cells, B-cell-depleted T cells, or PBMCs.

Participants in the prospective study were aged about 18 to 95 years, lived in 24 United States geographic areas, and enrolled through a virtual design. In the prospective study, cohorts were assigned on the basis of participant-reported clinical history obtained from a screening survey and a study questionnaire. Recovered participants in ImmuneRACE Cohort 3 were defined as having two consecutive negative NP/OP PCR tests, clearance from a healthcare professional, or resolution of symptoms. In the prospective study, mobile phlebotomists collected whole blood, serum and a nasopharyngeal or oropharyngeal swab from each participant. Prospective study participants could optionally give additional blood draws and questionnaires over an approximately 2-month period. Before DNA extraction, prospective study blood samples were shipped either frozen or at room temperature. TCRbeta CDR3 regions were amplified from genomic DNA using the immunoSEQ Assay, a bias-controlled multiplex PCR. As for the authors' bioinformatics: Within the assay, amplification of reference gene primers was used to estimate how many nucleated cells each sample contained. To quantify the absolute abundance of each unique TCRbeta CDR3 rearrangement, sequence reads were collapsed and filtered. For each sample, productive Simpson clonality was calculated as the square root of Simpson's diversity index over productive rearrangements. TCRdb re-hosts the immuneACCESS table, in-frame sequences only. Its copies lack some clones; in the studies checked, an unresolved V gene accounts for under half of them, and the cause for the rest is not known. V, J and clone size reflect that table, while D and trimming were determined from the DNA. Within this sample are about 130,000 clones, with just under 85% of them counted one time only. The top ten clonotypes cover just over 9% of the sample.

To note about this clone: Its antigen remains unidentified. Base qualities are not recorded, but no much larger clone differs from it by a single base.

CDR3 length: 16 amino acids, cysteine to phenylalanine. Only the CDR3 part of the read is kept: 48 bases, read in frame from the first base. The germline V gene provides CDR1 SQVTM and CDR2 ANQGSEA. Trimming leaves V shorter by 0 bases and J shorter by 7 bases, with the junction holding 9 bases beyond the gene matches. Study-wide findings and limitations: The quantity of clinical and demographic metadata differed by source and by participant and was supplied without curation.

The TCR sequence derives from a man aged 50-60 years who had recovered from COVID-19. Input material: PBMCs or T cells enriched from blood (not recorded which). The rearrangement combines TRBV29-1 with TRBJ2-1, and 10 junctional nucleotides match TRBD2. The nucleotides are TGCAGCGTTGAAGATCGCAGCGGGGGGGCCGTAAATGAGCAGTTCTTC. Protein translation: CSVEDRSGGAVNEQFF.